These T cell receptor beta chains were read from a single sample in a study of beta chain features in type 1 diabetes. Assay used: immunoSEQ multiplex PCR; TCRdb lists only in-frame clones, some missing. Of approximately 280,000 clones in the sample, approximately 15% were seen once. Material for sequencing was naive CD4+ T cells from blood. Receptors were obtained from a man younger than 35 with type 1 diabetes. The CDR3 runs from the conserved cysteine through the conserved F or W. The order of the fields is V gene, CDR3 protein.

>TRBV9
CASSASQALDTQYF
>TRBV5-4
CASSPLPSGNGETQYF
>TRBV30
CAWSVHSVPQQYF
>TRBV5-1
CASSSISGGSYEQYF
>TRBV27
CASSFHFFGSGANVLTF
>TRBV6-6
CASTPPTSGGNNEQFF
>TRBV5-4
CASSHKGQGHNSPLHF
>TRBV29-1
CSEVAGRNNEQFF
>TRBV7-9
CASSSGTAQYF
>TRBV29-1
CSVASGIYNEQFF
>TRBV7-8
CASSLTYTGELFF
>TRBV5-4
CASSFNPTYEQYF
>TRBV10-3
CATLARATGELFF
>TRBV30
CAWSVRRGTGPNYGYTF
>TRBV27
CASSHLSPTGINEKLFF
>TRBV5-6
CASSMDRGIYNEQFF
>TRBV5-1
CASSFRTGDYEQYF
>TRBV29-1
CSVGGFSGNTIYF
>TRBV11-2
CASSAIRGARPPLHF
>TRBV28
CASSLGGRLVGEQYF
>TRBV29-1
CSVEDPIGGDTQYF
>TRBV30
CAWRHAVRNTEAFF
>TRBV7-2
CASSKDRGSYGYTF
>TRBV2
CASSLEGGGNIQYF
>TRBV30
CAWRTSGSYNEQFF
>TRBV27
CASSFTGGHTEAFF
>TRBV5-1
CASSNGTSGREQFF
>TRBV9
CASSVAGAVGYTF
>TRBV29-1
CSATGRWNTEAFF
>TRBV6-6
CASSYSDRGTEAFF
>TRBV29-1
CSVRTSSYNEQFF
>TRBV4-3
CASSQRTGRGYTF
>TRBV6-5
CASSRTFGSDTQYF
>TRBV7-9
CASSASRQGLSYEQYF
>TRBV2
CASRLNTGELFF
>TRBV7-9
CASSLQGGGTEAFF
>TRBV12-5
CASGFGRPNTEAFF
>TRBV30
CAWSVGGSNQPQHF
>TRBV11-2
CASSPGQKNSPLHF
>TRBV9
CASSVALAGVVNEQFF
>TRBV11-2
CASSLDRRYPFF
>TRBV7-2
CASSRYTDYEQYF
>TRBV5-4
CASSLGSNYGYTF
>TRBV19
CASSFWSGVSNQPQHF
>TRBV30
CAWNRRWGTPLGEKLFF